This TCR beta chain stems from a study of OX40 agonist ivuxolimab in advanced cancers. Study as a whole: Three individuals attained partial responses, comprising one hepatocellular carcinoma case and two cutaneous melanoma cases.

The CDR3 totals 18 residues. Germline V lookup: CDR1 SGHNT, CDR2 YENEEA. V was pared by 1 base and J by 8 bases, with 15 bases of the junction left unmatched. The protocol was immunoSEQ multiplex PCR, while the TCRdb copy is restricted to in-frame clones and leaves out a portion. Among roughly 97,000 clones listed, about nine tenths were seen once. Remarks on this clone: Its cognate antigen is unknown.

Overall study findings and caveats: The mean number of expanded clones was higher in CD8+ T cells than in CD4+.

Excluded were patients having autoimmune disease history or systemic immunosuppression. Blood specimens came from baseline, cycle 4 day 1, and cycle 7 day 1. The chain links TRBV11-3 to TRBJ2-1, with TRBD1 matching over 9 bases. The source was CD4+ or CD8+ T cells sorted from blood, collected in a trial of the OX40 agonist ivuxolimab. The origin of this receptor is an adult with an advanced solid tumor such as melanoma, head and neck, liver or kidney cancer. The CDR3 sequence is CASSLASGVGQGIDEQFF. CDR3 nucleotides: TGTGCCAGCAGCTTAGCGTCGGGGGTGGGACAGGGAATCGATGAGCAGTTCTTC.